The next 8 T cell receptor beta chains were all read from a single sample in a study of Ad26.COV2.S vaccination and SARS-CoV-2 variants. TCRdb's copy holds only in-frame clones and misses some; the assay was immunoSEQ multiplex PCR. The sample has hundreds of thousands of clones, roughly 89% seen once. The treatment here: some 19 received Ad26.COV2.S at low or high dose, single or two shots; 5 received placebo; per-sample allocation not given. After the first vaccine or placebo injection, samples were drawn on day 63. The material sequenced was peripheral blood, taken in a trial of Ad26.COV2.S vaccine versus placebo. These receptors were obtained from a person aged 18-65 years who received the Ad26.COV2.S COVID-19 vaccine or a placebo.

The genes are TRBV28 and TRBJ2-1; TRBD2 matches at 9 bases. With 6 bases clipped from V and 7 bases from J, the junction kept 13 bases outside the gene matches. The CDR3 runs 16 residues. Germline V gene lookup returns CDR1 MDHEN and CDR2 SYDVKM. CDR3 in amino acids: CASSASSAGGRNEQFF. The CDR3, as DNA: TGTGCCAGCAGCGCTTCTTCGGCGGGAGGGCGTAATGAGCAGTTCTTC.

The chain's CDR3 is CASSLDVGAETQYF. CDR3 sequence (DNA): TGTGCCAGCAGCTTAGATGTGGGGGCAGAGACCCAGTACTTC. The chain uses TRBV7-3 and TRBJ2-5; perhaps TRBD1 as D (6 bases). Per germline, CDR1 SGHTA and CDR2 FQGTGA. The CDR3 length is 14 residues. Trimming cost V 2 bases and J 4 bases, with 11 bases left between them. The complete variable domain, with remaining parts taken from reference TRBV7-3 and TRBJ2-5, reads GAGVSQTPSNKVTEKGKYVELRCDPISGHTALYWYRQSLGQGPEFLIYFQGTGAADDSGLPNDRFFAVRPEGSVSTLKIQRTERGDSAVYLCASSLDVGAETQYFGPGTRLLVL.

This rearrangement joins TRBV14 to TRBJ2-1; TRBD2 might be the D (6 bases). V was cut by 7 bases and J by 3 bases, with 13 bases left in between. There are 14 residues in the CDR3. Per germline, CDR1 SGHDN and CDR2 FVKESK. CDR3 sequence reads: CASKPGLGYNEQFF. The CDR3 coding sequence is TGTGCCAGCAAACCGGGACTCGGCTACAATGAGCAGTTCTTC.

The V and J genes are TRBV11-3 and TRBJ2-3, with D maybe TRBD2 (6 bases). The germline V gene encodes CDR1 SGHNT and CDR2 YENEEA. The CDR3 runs 15 residues. The V end lost 5 bases, the J end lost 6 bases, and 18 bases lay between the germline ends. In DNA form, the CDR3 reads TGTGCCAGCAGCACCCCGACTAGGGAGGTGGATACGCAGTATTTT. Translation gives CASSTPTREVDTQYF.

With regard to this clone: Other DNA sequences in this specimen translate into the identical CDR3. The CDR3 coding sequence is TGTGCCAGCAGCGTAGCGGGCTCCTATAATTCACCCCTCCACTTT. It translates to CASSVAGSYNSPLHF. The chain couples TRBV9 to TRBJ1-6; D remains ambiguous. The V gene lost 0 bases and the J gene lost 0 bases, with 4 bases spanning the gap. This CDR3 has 15 amino acids. Germline assignment: CDR1 SGDLS and CDR2 YYNGEE. Using reference TRBV9 and TRBJ1-6 for the parts outside the CDR3, the full variable domain is DSGVTQTPKHLITATGQRVTLRCSPRSGDLSVYWYQQSLDQGLQFLIQYYNGEERAKGNILERFSAQQFPDLHSELNLSSLELGDSALYFCASSVAGSYNSPLHFGNGTRLTVT.

This chain links TRBV4-2 with TRBJ2-2; 11 nucleotides line up with TRBD2. J was trimmed by 4 bases and V by 4 bases; bases with no gene match: 20. There are 21 residues in the CDR3. The germline gives CDR1 LGHNA, CDR2 YNFKEQ. This CDR3 is CASSPAWYSLAGGSRTGELFF. As DNA, the CDR3 is TGTGCCAGCAGCCCAGCTTGGTATAGCCTAGCGGGAGGTTCACGCACCGGGGAGCTGTTTTTT.

CDR3 in DNA: TGTGCCAGCTCACCGCCCGGGACAGGGACCTCACCCCTCCACTTT. Protein product: CASSPPGTGTSPLHF. This sequence joins TRBV18 and TRBJ1-6, with 9 bases that match TRBD1. There are 15 residues in the CDR3. J was trimmed by 10 bases and V by 3 bases; bases with no gene match: 7. The germline V gene encodes CDR1 KGHSH and CDR2 LQKENI.

This clone has only one observation. V usage is TRBV6-2 or TRBV6-3 and J usage is TRBJ2-2, with 15 bases lining up with TRBD2. With V trimmed by 6 bases and J by 2 bases, 10 bases remained unmatched. Per the germline V gene, CDR1 is MNHEY and CDR2 is SVGEGT. The CDR3 is 19 amino acids. CDR3: CASSRRTSGGGRNTGELFF. CDR3 DNA sequence: TGTGCCAGCAGCCGCCGGACTAGCGGGGGGGGCCGTAACACCGGGGAGCTGTTTTTT.